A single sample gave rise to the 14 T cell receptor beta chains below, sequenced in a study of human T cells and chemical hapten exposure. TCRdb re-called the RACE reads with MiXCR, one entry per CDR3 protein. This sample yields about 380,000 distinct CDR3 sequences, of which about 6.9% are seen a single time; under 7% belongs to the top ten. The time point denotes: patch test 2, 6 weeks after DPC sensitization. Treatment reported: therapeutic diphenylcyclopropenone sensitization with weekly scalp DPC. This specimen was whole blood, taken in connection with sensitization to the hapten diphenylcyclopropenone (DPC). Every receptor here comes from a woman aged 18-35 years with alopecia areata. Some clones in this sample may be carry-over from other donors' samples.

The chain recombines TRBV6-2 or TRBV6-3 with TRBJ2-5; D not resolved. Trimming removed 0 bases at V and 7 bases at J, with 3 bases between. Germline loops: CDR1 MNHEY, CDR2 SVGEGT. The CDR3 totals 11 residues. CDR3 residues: CASSYSTTQYF. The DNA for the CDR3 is TGTGCCAGCAGTTACTCGACGACCCAGTACTTC.

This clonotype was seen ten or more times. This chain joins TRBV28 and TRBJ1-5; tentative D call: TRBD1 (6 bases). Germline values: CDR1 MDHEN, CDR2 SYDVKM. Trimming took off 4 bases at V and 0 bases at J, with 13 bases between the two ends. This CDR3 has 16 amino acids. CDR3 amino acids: CASSSEGGYSNQPQHF. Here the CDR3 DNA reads TGTGCCAGCAGTTCGGAGGGGGGCTATAGCAATCAGCCCCAGCATTTT.

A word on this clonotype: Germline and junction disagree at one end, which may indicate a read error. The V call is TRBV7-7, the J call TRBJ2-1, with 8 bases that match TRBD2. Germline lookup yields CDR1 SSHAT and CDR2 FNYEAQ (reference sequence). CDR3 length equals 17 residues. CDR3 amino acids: CASSRGGGGGLDNEQFF. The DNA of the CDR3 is TGTGCTAGCAGCCGGGGCGGCGGCGGGGGGCTGGACAATGAGCAGTTCTTC.

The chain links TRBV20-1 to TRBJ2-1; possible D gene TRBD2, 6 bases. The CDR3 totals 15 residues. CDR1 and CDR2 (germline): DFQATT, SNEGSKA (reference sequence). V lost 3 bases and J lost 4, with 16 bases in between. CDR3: CSASLPGAGYNEQFF. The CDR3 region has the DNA TGCAGTGCTAGCCTCCCAGGCGCGGGGTACAATGAGCAGTTCTTC.

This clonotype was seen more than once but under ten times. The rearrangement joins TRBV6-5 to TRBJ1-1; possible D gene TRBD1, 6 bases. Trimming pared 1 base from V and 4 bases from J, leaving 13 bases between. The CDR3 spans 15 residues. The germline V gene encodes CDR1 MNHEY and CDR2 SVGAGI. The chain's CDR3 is CASSYWQGRVTEAFF. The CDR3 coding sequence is TGTGCCAGCAGTTACTGGCAGGGGCGGGTCACTGAAGCTTTCTTT.

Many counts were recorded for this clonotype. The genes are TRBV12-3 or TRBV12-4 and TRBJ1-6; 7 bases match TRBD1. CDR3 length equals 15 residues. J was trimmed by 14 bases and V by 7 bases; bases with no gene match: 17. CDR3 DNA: TGTGCCAGCACCATTAATACAGGGGCCGGCGGGGCCCTCCACTTT. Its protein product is CASTINTGAGGALHF.

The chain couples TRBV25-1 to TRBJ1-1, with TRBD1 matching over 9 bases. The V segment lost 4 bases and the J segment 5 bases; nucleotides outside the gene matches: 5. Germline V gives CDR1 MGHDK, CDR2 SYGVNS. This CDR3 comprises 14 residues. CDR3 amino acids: CASSGTGDGTEAFF. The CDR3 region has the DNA TGTGCCAGCAGTGGGACAGGGGATGGGACTGAAGCTTTCTTT.

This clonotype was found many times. Written as DNA, the CDR3 is TGCGCCAGCAGCCATTATGACCCGCCGAAACTGTTTTTT. This encodes CASSHYDPPKLFF. V usage is TRBV4-3 and J usage is TRBJ1-4; D remains ambiguous. Germline CDR1 is LGHNA and CDR2 is YSLEER. The ends were cut back, 3 bases at V and 11 bases at J, with 13 bases in the middle. The CDR3 extends over 13 amino acids.

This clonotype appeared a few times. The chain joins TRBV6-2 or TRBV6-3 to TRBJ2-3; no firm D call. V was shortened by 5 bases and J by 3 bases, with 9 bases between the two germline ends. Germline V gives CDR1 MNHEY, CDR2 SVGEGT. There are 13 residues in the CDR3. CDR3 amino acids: CASSPDWTDTQYF. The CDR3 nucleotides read TGTGCCAGCAGTCCTGACTGGACAGATACGCAGTATTTT.

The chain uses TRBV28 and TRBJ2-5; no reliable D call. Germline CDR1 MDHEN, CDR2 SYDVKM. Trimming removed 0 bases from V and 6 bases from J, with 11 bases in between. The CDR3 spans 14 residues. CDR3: CASSLWAVLKTQYF. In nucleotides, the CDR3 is TGTGCCAGCAGTTTATGGGCTGTGTTGAAGACCCAGTACTTC.

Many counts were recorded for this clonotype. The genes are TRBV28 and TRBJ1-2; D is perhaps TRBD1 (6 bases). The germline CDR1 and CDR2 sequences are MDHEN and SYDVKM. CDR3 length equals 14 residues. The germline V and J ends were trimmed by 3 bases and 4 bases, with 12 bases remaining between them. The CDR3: CASSFPGAGYGYTF. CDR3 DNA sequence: TGTGCCAGCAGTTTCCCAGGGGCAGGCTATGGCTACACCTTC.

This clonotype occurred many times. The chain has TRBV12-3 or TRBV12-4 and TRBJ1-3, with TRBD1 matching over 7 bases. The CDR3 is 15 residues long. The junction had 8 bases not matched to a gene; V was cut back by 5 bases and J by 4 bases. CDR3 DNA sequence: TGTGCCAGCAGTCCCCAGGGGGGTCCCGGAAACACCATATATTTT. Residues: CASSPQGGPGNTIYF.

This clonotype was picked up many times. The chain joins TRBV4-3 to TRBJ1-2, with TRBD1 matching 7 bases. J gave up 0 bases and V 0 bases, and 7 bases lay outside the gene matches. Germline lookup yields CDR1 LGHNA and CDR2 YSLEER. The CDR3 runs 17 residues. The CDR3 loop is CASSQDRTGPTNYGYTF. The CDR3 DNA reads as TGCGCCAGCAGCCAAGACCGGACAGGCCCTACTAACTATGGCTACACCTTC.

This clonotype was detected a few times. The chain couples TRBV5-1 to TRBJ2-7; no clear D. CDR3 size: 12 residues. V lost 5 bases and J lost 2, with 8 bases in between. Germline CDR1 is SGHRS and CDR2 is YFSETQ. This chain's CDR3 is CASSTGAYEQYF. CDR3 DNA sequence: TGCGCCAGCAGTACCGGCGCCTACGAGCAGTACTTC. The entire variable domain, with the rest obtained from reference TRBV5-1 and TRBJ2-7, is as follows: KAGVTQTPRYLIKTRGQQVTLSCSPISGHRSVSWYQQTPGQGLQFLFEYFSETQRNKGNFPGRFSGRQFSNSRSEMNVSTLELGDSALYLCASSTGAYEQYFGPGTRLTVT.